Listed below are T cell receptor beta chains from one sample, sequenced in a study of T cells in Graves' hyperthyroidism and ophthalmopathy. TCRdb re-derived calls from the multiplex PCR reads in MiXCR, one entry per CDR3 protein. The sample consists of roughly 380,000 distinct CDR3 sequences, approximately 15% of them appearing once. Input material: blood. All receptors come from a man aged 25 to 40 with Graves' hyperthyroidism that later progressed to Graves' ophthalmopathy. The CDR3 runs from the conserved cysteine through the conserved F or W. The order of the fields is CDR3 length, J gene, clone size, D gene, V gene, CDR3 protein, CDR3 DNA. D genes are given only for firm matches. Clone size appears in some rows only: once, few, many, or a class for an expanded clone.

15,TRBJ1-2,many,TRBD1,TRBV5-1,CASSLQGAEVNGYTF,TGCGCCAGCAGCTTACAGGGGGCTGAGGTTAATGGCTACACCTTC
14,TRBJ2-4,many,TRBD2,TRBV2,CASSFSGGDLIQYF,TGTGCCAGCAGTTTTAGCGGGGGGGATCTCATTCAGTACTTC
13,TRBJ1-1,many,.,TRBV9,CASSITQNTEAFF,TGTGCCAGCAGCATCACACAGAACACTGAAGCTTTCTTT
14,TRBJ1-2,.,.,TRBV29-1,CSVEVPGAWYGYTF,TGCAGCGTTGAGGTACCAGGGGCGTGGTATGGCTACACCTTC
12,TRBJ1-5,many,.,TRBV12-3/TRBV12-4,CASALLGQPQHF,TGTGCCAGCGCCTTACTGGGACAGCCCCAGCATTTT
14,TRBJ2-5,many,.,TRBV28,CASSLLVTDETQYF,TGTGCCAGCAGTTTATTAGTTACCGACGAGACCCAGTACTTC
11,TRBJ1-2,many,.,TRBV29-1,CSGRGDYGYTF,TGCAGCGGACGGGGAGACTATGGCTACACCTTC
16,TRBJ2-7,few,TRBD2,TRBV3-1,CASSPLAGGPQYEQYF,TGTGCCAGCAGCCCACTAGCGGGGGGGCCCCAATACGAGCAGTACTTC
16,TRBJ2-2,many,.,TRBV25-1,CASSPMDGKNTGELFF,TGTGCCAGCAGCCCGATGGACGGCAAGAACACCGGGGAGCTGTTTTTT
16,TRBJ1-6,few,TRBD1,TRBV5-1,CASSLVGQGKNSPLHF,TGCGCCAGCAGCTTGGTCGGACAGGGAAAGAATTCACCCCTCCACTTT
15,TRBJ1-1,few,.,TRBV19,CASSIVDTPRTEAFF,TGTGCCAGTAGTATAGTCGACACCCCGAGGACTGAAGCTTTCTTT
15,TRBJ1-4,.,.,TRBV3-1,CASSHTDATNEKLFF,TGTGCCAGCAGCCATACAGACGCAACTAATGAAAAACTGTTTTTT